This TCR beta chain comes out of a study of blood T cell repertoires in COVID-19. About the research overall: Spain, Italy and the United States supplied samples that represented acute and convalescent COVID-19. The analysed material was cDNA or gDNA that came from T cells, B-cell-depleted T cells, or PBMCs.

The CDR3 spans 14 residues. The germline CDR1 and CDR2 sequences are MRHNA and SNTAGT. J lost 6 bases, V lost 2 bases, and 1 base had no gene match. Method: immunoSEQ multiplex PCR; TCRdb's copy keeps in-frame clones and lacks some. The sample lists 150,000 to 200,000 clones, about 86% occurring once. The sequenced sample consisted of peripheral blood. This receptor was taken from a woman in her seventies with COVID-19, enrolled during active disease. The chain recombines TRBV6-4 with TRBJ2-7, with 13 bases aligning to TRBD2. The CDR3 DNA sequence: TGTGCCAGCAGTGACACTAGCGGGGGGGCCGAGCAGTACTTC. Its protein product is CASSDTSGGAEQYF.